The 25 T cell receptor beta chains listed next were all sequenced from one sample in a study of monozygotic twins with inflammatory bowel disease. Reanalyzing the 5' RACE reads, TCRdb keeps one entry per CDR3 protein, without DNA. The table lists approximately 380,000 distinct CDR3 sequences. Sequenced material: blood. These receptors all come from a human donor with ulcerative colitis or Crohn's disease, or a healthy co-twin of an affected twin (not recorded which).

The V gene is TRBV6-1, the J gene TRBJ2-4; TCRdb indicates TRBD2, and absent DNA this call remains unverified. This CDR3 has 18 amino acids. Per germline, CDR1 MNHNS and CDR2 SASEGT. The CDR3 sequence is CASNSRRGQGAAKNMQYF.

The CDR3 loop is CASSLVLLSGANVLTF. V gene TRBV7-2 combines with J gene TRBJ2-6. This CDR3 comprises 16 residues. Germline-derived CDR1 and CDR2 are SGHTA and FQGNSA. Variable domain in full (rest from reference TRBV7-2 and TRBJ2-6): GAGVSQSPSNKVTEKGKDVELRCDPISGHTALYWYRQSLGQGLEFLIYFQGNSAPDKSGLPSDRFSAERTGGSVSTLTIQRTQQEDSAVYLCASSLVLLSGANVLTFGAGSRLTVL.

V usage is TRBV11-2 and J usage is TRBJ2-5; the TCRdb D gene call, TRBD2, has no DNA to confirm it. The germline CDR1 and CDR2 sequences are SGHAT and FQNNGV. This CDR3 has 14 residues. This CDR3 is CASSFGWAQETQYF. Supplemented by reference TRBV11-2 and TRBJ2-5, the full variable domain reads EAGVAQSPRYKIIEKRQSVAFWCNPISGHATLYWYQQILGQGPKLLIQFQNNGVVDDSQLPKDRFSAERLKGVDSTLKIQPAKLEDSAVYLCASSFGWAQETQYFGPGTRLLVL.

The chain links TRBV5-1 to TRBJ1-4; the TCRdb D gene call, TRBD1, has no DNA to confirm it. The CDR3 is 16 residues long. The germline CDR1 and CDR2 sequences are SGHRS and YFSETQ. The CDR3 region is CASSEGQEGQVEKLFF.

CDR3 residues: CASSEMGQINEKLFF. The V call is TRBV2, the J call TRBJ1-4; the D gene TCRdb calls, TRBD1, cannot be checked with no DNA. Germline-derived CDR1 and CDR2 are SNHLY and FYNNEI. This CDR3 contains 15 residues.

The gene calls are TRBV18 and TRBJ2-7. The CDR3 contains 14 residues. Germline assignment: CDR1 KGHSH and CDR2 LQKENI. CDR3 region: CASSPTILPYEQYF.

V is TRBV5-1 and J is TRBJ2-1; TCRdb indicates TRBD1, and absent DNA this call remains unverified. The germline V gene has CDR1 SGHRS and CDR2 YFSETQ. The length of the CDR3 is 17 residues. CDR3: CASSSTNRGDIYNEQFF.

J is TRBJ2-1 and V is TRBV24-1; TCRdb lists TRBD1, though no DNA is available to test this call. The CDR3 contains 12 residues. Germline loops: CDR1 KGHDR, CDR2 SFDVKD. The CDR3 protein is CATSDPGTSQFF.

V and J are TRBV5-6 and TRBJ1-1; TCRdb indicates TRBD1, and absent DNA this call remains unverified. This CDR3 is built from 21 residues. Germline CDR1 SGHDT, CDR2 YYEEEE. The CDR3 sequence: CASSLLYPFKKNRDLNTEAFF.

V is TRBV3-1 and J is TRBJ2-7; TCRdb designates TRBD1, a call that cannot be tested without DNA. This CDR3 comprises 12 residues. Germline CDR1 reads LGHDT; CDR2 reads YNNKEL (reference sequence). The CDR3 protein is CASSQGRQEQYF.

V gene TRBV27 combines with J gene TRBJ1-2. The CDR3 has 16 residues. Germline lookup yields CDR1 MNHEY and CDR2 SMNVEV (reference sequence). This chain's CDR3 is CASSFHAMRDIYGYTF.

The CDR3 protein is CASSSTTSTDTQYF. The chain combines TRBV27 with TRBJ2-3. This CDR3 region has 14 residues. Per germline, CDR1 MNHEY and CDR2 SMNVEV (reference sequence).

This CDR3 reads CASSDVGGTGVNEQFF. This rearrangement joins TRBV9 to TRBJ2-1; TCRdb reports TRBD1, a call that lacks DNA to check it against. The CDR3 has 16 residues. The V gene's germline CDR1 is SGDLS and CDR2 YYNGEE. The full variable domain, its missing parts supplied by reference TRBV9 and TRBJ2-1, is DSGVTQTPKHLITATGQRVTLRCSPRSGDLSVYWYQQSLDQGLQFLIQYYNGEERAKGNILERFSAQQFPDLHSELNLSSLELGDSALYFCASSDVGGTGVNEQFFGPGTRLTVL.

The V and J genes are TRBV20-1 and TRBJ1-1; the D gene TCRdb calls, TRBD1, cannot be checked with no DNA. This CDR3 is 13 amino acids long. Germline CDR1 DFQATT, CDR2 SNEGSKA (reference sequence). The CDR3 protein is CSASPDRDTEAFF.

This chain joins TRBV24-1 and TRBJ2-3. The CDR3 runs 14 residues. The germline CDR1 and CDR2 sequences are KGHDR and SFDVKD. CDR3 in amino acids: CATSDLSGPDTQYF.

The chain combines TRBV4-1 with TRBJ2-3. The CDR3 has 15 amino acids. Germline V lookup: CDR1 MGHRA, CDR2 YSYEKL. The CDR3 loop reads CASSQVPDSTDTQYF.

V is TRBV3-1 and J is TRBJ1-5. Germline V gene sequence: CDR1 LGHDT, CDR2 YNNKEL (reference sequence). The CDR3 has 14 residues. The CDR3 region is CASSLQYSNQPQHF.

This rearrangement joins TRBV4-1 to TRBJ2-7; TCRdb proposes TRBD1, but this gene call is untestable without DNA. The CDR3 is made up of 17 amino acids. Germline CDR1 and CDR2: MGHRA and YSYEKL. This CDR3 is CASSHEDPGQSVYEQYF.

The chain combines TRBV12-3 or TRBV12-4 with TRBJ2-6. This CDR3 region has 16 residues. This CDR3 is CASSSRRISGANVLTF.

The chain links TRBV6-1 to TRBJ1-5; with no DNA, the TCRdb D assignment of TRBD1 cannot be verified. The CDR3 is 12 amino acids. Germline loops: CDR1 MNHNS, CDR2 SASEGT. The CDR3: CASSDGGQPQHF.

CDR3 sequence: CSVEAGNTGELFF. The chain couples TRBV29-1 to TRBJ2-2. This CDR3 contains 13 residues. Germline loops: CDR1 SQVTM, CDR2 ANQGSEA.

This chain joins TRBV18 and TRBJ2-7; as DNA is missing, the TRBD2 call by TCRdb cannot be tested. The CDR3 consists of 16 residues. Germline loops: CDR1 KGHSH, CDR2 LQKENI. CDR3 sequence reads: CASSLGLAGLDDEQYF. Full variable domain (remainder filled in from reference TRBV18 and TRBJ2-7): NAGVMQNPRHLVRRRGQEARLRCSPMKGHSHVYWYRQLPEEGLKFMVYLQKENIIDESGMPKERFSAEFPKEGPSILRIQQVVRGDSAAYFCASSLGLAGLDDEQYFGPGTRLTVT.

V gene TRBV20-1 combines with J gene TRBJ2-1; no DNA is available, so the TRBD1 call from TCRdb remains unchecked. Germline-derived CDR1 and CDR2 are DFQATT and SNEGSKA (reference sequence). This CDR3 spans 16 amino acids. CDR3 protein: CSATKWTGSSYNEQFF.

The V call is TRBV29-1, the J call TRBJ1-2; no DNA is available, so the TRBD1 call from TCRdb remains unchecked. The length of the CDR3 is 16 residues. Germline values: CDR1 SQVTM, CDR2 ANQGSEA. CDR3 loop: CSVPPGQGAIAYGYTF.

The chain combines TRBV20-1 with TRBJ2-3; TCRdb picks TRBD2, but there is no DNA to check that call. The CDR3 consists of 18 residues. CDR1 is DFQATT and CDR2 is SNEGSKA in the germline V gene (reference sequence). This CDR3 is CSARFRGLAGGPSHTQYF.